This TCR beta chain was captured by sequencing in a study of shared clonotypes between healthy human individuals. Repertoires were generated with immunoSEQ multiplex PCR, while TCRdb's copy carries only in-frame clones and drops some. This table holds 1.5 million to 2.5 million clones, over 85% found once. The CDR3 runs to 13 residues. CDR1 and CDR2 from the germline V gene are LNHDA and SQIVND (reference sequence). V was clipped by 3 bases and J by 6 bases; unmatched bases: 2. Only CD45RO-negative cells positively selected for CCR7 counted as naive CD8 cells, so terminally differentiated effector memory CD45RA+ cells were excluded.

The sample comprised naive CD8+ T cells sorted from blood. V is TRBV19 and J is TRBJ2-1; 7 positions agree with TRBD2. This clonotype originated in a man between 18 and 29 years old in good health. CDR3 nucleotides: TGTGCCAGTAGTATGACTAGCTTCAATGAGCAGTTCTTC. Translating it yields CASSMTSFNEQFF.